A selection of T cell receptor beta chains follows, all from one sample in a study of blood T cell repertoires in COVID-19. Repertoires were generated with immunoSEQ multiplex PCR, while TCRdb's copy carries only in-frame clones and drops some. The sample contains roughly 220,000 clones, more than 85% of which appear only once. Sequencing input: peripheral blood. The receptor source for this set is a man between 60 and 75 years old with acute or convalescent COVID-19. The CDR3 runs from the conserved cysteine through the conserved F or W. D genes are given only for firm matches. The listing skips clone size in some rows; elsewhere it reads once, few, many or a size class.

d_call: -; v_call: TRBV7-2; j_call: TRBJ1-1; clone_size: -; cdr3_nt: TGTGCCAGCACCCTCCTGACAGGTTTACCAGAAGCTTTCTTT; cdr3_aa: CASTLLTGLPEAFF
d_call: TRBD2; v_call: TRBV18; j_call: TRBJ2-7; clone_size: -; cdr3_nt: TGTGCCAGCTCGACTAAGACTAGCGGGGGTTACGAGCAGTACTTC; cdr3_aa: CASSTKTSGGYEQYF
d_call: TRBD1; v_call: TRBV4-1; j_call: TRBJ1-5; clone_size: -; cdr3_nt: TGCGCCAGCAGCCGGGTCCTGGACAGGGAGATTAGCAATCAGCCCCAGCATTTT; cdr3_aa: CASSRVLDREISNQPQHF
d_call: -; v_call: TRBV6-1; j_call: TRBJ1-1; clone_size: -; cdr3_nt: TGTGCCAGCAGTGAAGCGCGGTCGTGGACTGAAGCTTTCTTT; cdr3_aa: CASSEARSWTEAFF
d_call: TRBD2; v_call: TRBV6-1; j_call: TRBJ2-7; clone_size: -; cdr3_nt: TGTGCCAGCAGTGAGACTAGCGGGGGGGCCTACGAGCAGTACTTC; cdr3_aa: CASSETSGGAYEQYF
d_call: -; v_call: TRBV2; j_call: TRBJ1-5; clone_size: -; cdr3_nt: TGTGCCAGCAGTGAAACCAGGGCTCAGCCCCAGCATTTT; cdr3_aa: CASSETRAQPQHF
d_call: -; v_call: TRBV7-2; j_call: TRBJ2-1; clone_size: -; cdr3_nt: TGTGCCAGCAGCTTAGGGCTAGCGAGGAATGAGCAGTTCTTC; cdr3_aa: CASSLGLARNEQFF
d_call: -; v_call: TRBV12-5; j_call: TRBJ2-1; clone_size: -; cdr3_nt: TGTGCTAGTGGTTTGGCACCCCGCGGGGCCTACAATGAGCAGTTCTTC; cdr3_aa: CASGLAPRGAYNEQFF
d_call: -; v_call: TRBV4-2; j_call: TRBJ1-2; clone_size: -; cdr3_nt: TGTGCCAGCAGCCGGAGGGGGGGTGCGGACTATGGCTACACCTTC; cdr3_aa: CASSRRGGADYGYTF
d_call: TRBD2; v_call: TRBV5-1; j_call: TRBJ2-3; clone_size: -; cdr3_nt: TGCGCCAGCAGCTTGATGGTAGCGGGGGCCTCGGGAGATACGCAGTATTTT; cdr3_aa: CASSLMVAGASGDTQYF
d_call: -; v_call: TRBV6-5; j_call: TRBJ1-1; clone_size: -; cdr3_nt: TGTGCCAGCAGTTCCCTTACAGGGAACCCTGAAGCTTTCTTT; cdr3_aa: CASSSLTGNPEAFF
d_call: TRBD1; v_call: TRBV29-1; j_call: TRBJ1-2; clone_size: -; cdr3_nt: TGCAGCGCCATGGGACAGCAGTCTAACTATGGCTACACCTTC; cdr3_aa: CSAMGQQSNYGYTF
d_call: TRBD2; v_call: TRBV29-1; j_call: TRBJ2-1; clone_size: -; cdr3_nt: TGCAGCGCCCCGACTAGCGGGGGATCCTACAATGAGCAGTTCTTC; cdr3_aa: CSAPTSGGSYNEQFF
d_call: TRBD1; v_call: TRBV6-5; j_call: TRBJ2-7; clone_size: -; cdr3_nt: TGTGCCAGCAGTTACGACAGGGGAACCTACGAGCAGTACTTC; cdr3_aa: CASSYDRGTYEQYF
d_call: TRBD2; v_call: TRBV27; j_call: TRBJ2-1; clone_size: -; cdr3_nt: TGTGCCAGCAGTTTACGGCTAGCGGGGAGCTCCTACAATGAGCAGTTCTTC; cdr3_aa: CASSLRLAGSSYNEQFF
d_call: -; v_call: TRBV6-2/TRBV6-3; j_call: TRBJ1-2; clone_size: -; cdr3_nt: TGTGCCAGCAGTTACTCGAACAGGGATGGCTACACCTTC; cdr3_aa: CASSYSNRDGYTF
d_call: -; v_call: TRBV7-9; j_call: TRBJ1-1; clone_size: -; cdr3_nt: TGTGCCAGCAGCTTAGAAGCGGGAGCGTCCCCCGAAGCTTTCTTT; cdr3_aa: CASSLEAGASPEAFF
d_call: TRBD1; v_call: TRBV7-4; j_call: TRBJ1-5; clone_size: -; cdr3_nt: TGTGCCAGCAGCTTAGCTTGTCAGGGGGACAATCAGCCCCAGCATTTT; cdr3_aa: CASSLACQGDNQPQHF
d_call: TRBD1; v_call: TRBV27; j_call: TRBJ2-2; clone_size: -; cdr3_nt: TGTGCCAGCAGTTCACGGGACAGGGGGCGGCCGAACACCGGGGAGCTGTTTTTT; cdr3_aa: CASSSRDRGRPNTGELFF
d_call: TRBD1; v_call: TRBV6-5; j_call: TRBJ2-7; clone_size: few; cdr3_nt: TGTGCCAGCATTCCACCCGGGACAGGGGCAAGTGAGCAGTACTTC; cdr3_aa: CASIPPGTGASEQYF
d_call: -; v_call: TRBV7-3; j_call: TRBJ1-5; clone_size: -; cdr3_nt: TGTGCCAGCAGCTTAAGGCAGGGGCAAGGGCAGCCCCAGCATTTT; cdr3_aa: CASSLRQGQGQPQHF
d_call: -; v_call: TRBV6-1; j_call: TRBJ2-5; clone_size: -; cdr3_nt: TGTGCCAGCAGTGAACACGAGGGGACCCAGTACTTC; cdr3_aa: CASSEHEGTQYF
d_call: -; v_call: TRBV6-4; j_call: TRBJ1-6; clone_size: -; cdr3_nt: TGTGCCAGCAGTGACCTACAGTCCGGTTCACCCCTCCACTTT; cdr3_aa: CASSDLQSGSPLHF
d_call: -; v_call: TRBV7-3; j_call: TRBJ2-2; clone_size: -; cdr3_nt: TGTGCCAGCAGCTTAACGTTGGCCGGGGGAACCGGGGAGCTGTTTTTT; cdr3_aa: CASSLTLAGGTGELFF
d_call: -; v_call: TRBV15; j_call: TRBJ1-2; clone_size: -; cdr3_nt: TGTGCCACCAGCAGAGATTCCTCCACTTCCGGGTCCTATGGCTACACCTTC; cdr3_aa: CATSRDSSTSGSYGYTF
d_call: -; v_call: TRBV11-1; j_call: TRBJ1-1; clone_size: -; cdr3_nt: TGTGCCAGCAGCCCCTTGGGGGGGCTTGTGGACACTGAAGCTTTCTTT; cdr3_aa: CASSPLGGLVDTEAFF
d_call: TRBD1; v_call: TRBV5-4; j_call: TRBJ2-3; clone_size: once; cdr3_nt: TGTGCCAGCAGCCCCGTGACAGGGATGTCGAGGACAGATACGCAGTATTTT; cdr3_aa: CASSPVTGMSRTDTQYF
d_call: TRBD1; v_call: TRBV7-3; j_call: TRBJ2-7; clone_size: -; cdr3_nt: TGTGCCAGCAGCCCCGCCGGGACAGGGGGCTACGAGCAGTACTTC; cdr3_aa: CASSPAGTGGYEQYF
d_call: TRBD1; v_call: TRBV16; j_call: TRBJ1-3; clone_size: -; cdr3_nt: TGTGCCAGCAGCCAATCGCCAGGGGGGAGAAACACCATATATTTT; cdr3_aa: CASSQSPGGRNTIYF
d_call: -; v_call: TRBV16; j_call: TRBJ1-4; clone_size: -; cdr3_nt: TGTGCCAGCAGCCAATCGCCCCCACCCCCTAGAATGGCTAATGAAAAACTGTTTTTT; cdr3_aa: CASSQSPPPPRMANEKLFF
d_call: -; v_call: TRBV11-2; j_call: TRBJ1-2; clone_size: -; cdr3_nt: TGTGCCAGCAGCCCCGGGACACTCCCCACCTACTATGGCTACACCTTC; cdr3_aa: CASSPGTLPTYYGYTF
d_call: TRBD1; v_call: TRBV7-3; j_call: TRBJ1-1; clone_size: -; cdr3_nt: TGTGCCAGCAGCTTAAGGGGAGGGGGACAGGGGAAAATCAACACTGAAGCTTTCTTT; cdr3_aa: CASSLRGGGQGKINTEAFF
d_call: TRBD1; v_call: TRBV27; j_call: TRBJ2-5; clone_size: -; cdr3_nt: TGTGCCAGCACCGACAGGGGGGGGGCGGGTGTCCCCCAGTACTTC; cdr3_aa: CASTDRGGAGVPQYF
d_call: TRBD1; v_call: TRBV18; j_call: TRBJ1-2; clone_size: -; cdr3_nt: TGTGCCAGCTCACCTCCATTACCGGACAGGATCTATGGCTACACCTTC; cdr3_aa: CASSPPLPDRIYGYTF
d_call: -; v_call: TRBV5-8; j_call: TRBJ1-2; clone_size: -; cdr3_nt: TGTGCCAGCAGTTTCATCCCCGGGACAACTTTCGGGGGCTACACCTTC; cdr3_aa: CASSFIPGTTFGGYTF
d_call: TRBD2; v_call: TRBV27; j_call: TRBJ2-7; clone_size: once; cdr3_nt: TGTGCCAGCACCCAGCGTAGCGGGGGGTCTCGGCAGTACTTC; cdr3_aa: CASTQRSGGSRQYF
d_call: TRBD1; v_call: TRBV5-4; j_call: TRBJ2-7; clone_size: -; cdr3_nt: TGTGCCAGCAGTTACCCCGGGACAGCAACCTACGAGCAGTACTTC; cdr3_aa: CASSYPGTATYEQYF
d_call: -; v_call: TRBV5-4; j_call: TRBJ2-1; clone_size: -; cdr3_nt: TGTGCCAGCAGCGCGGGTAGCAGCTCCTACAATGAGCAGTTCTTC; cdr3_aa: CASSAGSSSYNEQFF
d_call: -; v_call: TRBV3-1/TRBV3-2; j_call: TRBJ1-1; clone_size: -; cdr3_nt: TGTGCCAGCAGCCAAGATACGGTGAACACTGAAGCTTTCTTT; cdr3_aa: CASSQDTVNTEAFF
d_call: TRBD1; v_call: TRBV12-3/TRBV12-4; j_call: TRBJ1-2; clone_size: -; cdr3_nt: TGTGCCAGCAGCCAACAGGGGGCACATGGCTACACCTTC; cdr3_aa: CASSQQGAHGYTF
d_call: TRBD1; v_call: TRBV18; j_call: TRBJ1-1; clone_size: -; cdr3_nt: TGTGCCAGCTCACCACTTGCTCCGACAGGGGGGAACACTGAAGCTTTCTTT; cdr3_aa: CASSPLAPTGGNTEAFF
d_call: -; v_call: TRBV11-2; j_call: TRBJ1-2; clone_size: -; cdr3_nt: TGTGCCAGCAGCCTGCAAGCTGGGGGCCTTCGTTATGGCTACACCTTC; cdr3_aa: CASSLQAGGLRYGYTF